The 21 T cell receptor beta chains given below trace back to one sample, sequenced in a study of T-cell reconstitution after alpha-beta-depleted transplantation in children. Unique molecular identifiers were used to barcode this TCRbeta library. TCRdb passed the PCR reads through MiXCR, listing each CDR3 protein once. The table includes some 460,000 distinct CDR3 sequences, about a sixth detected once. The sequencing used PBMCs, mostly from graft donor cells, collected 360 days after TCRalphabeta/CD19-depleted stem cell transplant. Every receptor here comes from a boy under two years old who had a stem cell transplant for Wiskott-Aldrich syndrome, so the T cells may come from the graft donor.

This clonotype turned up a few times. V gene TRBV20-1 combines with J gene TRBJ2-7; maybe TRBD1 (5 bases). The CDR3 contains 11 residues. Germline-derived CDR1 and CDR2 are DFQATT and SNEGSKA (reference sequence). Trimming took off 5 bases at V and 4 bases at J, with 9 bases between the two ends. CDR3 amino acids: CSAYQGYEQYF. DNA of the CDR3: TGCAGTGCTTATCAGGGATACGAGCAGTACTTC.

This clonotype has a handful of counts. This chain joins TRBV20-1 and TRBJ2-3; 9 bases line up with TRBD1. Germline loops: CDR1 DFQATT, CDR2 SNEGSKA (reference sequence). Losses at the gene ends were 4 bases for V and 2 bases for J; bases not matched to a gene: 4. This CDR3 has 14 amino acids. This chain's CDR3 is CSATRTGATDTQYF. CDR3 nucleotide sequence: TGCAGTGCTACCCGGACAGGGGCCACAGATACGCAGTATTTT.

There are many counts of this clonotype. The V call is TRBV10-3, the J call TRBJ2-1; a possible D gene is TRBD1 (6 bases). Trimming pared 0 bases from V and 11 bases from J, leaving 8 bases between. The germline CDR1 and CDR2 sequences are ENHRY and SYGVKD. This CDR3 is built from 12 residues. The CDR3 DNA reads TGTGCCATCAGTGAGTCTTGGGACAAGCAGTTCTTC. Amino acid sequence: CAISESWDKQFF.

The chain links TRBV25-1 to TRBJ2-7; tentative D call: TRBD2 (6 bases). CDR1 is MGHDK, CDR2 SYGVNS, per germline. Deletions cut 3 bases from V and 2 bases from J, with 11 bases between. The CDR3 loop spans 14 amino acids. CDR3 sequence: CASSDSGRAYEQYF. The CDR3, as DNA: TGTGCCAGCAGTGATAGCGGAAGAGCCTACGAGCAGTACTTC.

This sequence joins TRBV3-1 and TRBJ2-1, with D tentatively TRBD1 (7 bases). Germline CDR1 is LGHDT and CDR2 is YNNKEL (reference sequence). The CDR3 is 14 residues long. V gave up 4 bases and J gave up 4 bases, with 11 bases separating them. The chain's CDR3 is CASSRGTAYNEQFF. For the CDR3, the DNA is TGTGCCAGCAGCCGCGGGACAGCGTACAATGAGCAGTTCTTC.

This clonotype was counted a few times. The chain recombines TRBV11-3 with TRBJ2-3; D call uncertain. Trimming shortened V by 4 bases and J by 2 bases, and 10 bases separated the two germline ends. This CDR3 has 14 amino acids. From germline, CDR1 is SGHNT and CDR2 YENEEA. The DNA of the CDR3 is TGTGCCAGCAGCTCCGGGCCCCTCACAGATACGCAGTATTTT. Its protein product is CASSSGPLTDTQYF.

V and J are TRBV6-5 and TRBJ2-2; 10 nucleotides align to TRBD2. CDR1 is MNHEY, CDR2 SVGAGI, per germline. V gave up 2 bases and J gave up 5 bases; unmatched junction bases: 5. CDR3 length equals 16 residues. Here the CDR3 DNA reads TGTGCCAGCAGTTACAGTCCTAGCGGGGGTACCGGGGAGCTGTTTTTT. It encodes CASSYSPSGGTGELFF.

This clonotype was detected only a few times. The V call is TRBV7-9, the J call TRBJ1-5, with TRBD1 identical over 7 bases. The CDR3 contains 13 residues. Losses at the gene ends were 9 bases for V and 9 bases for J; bases not matched to a gene: 11. The germline CDR1 and CDR2 sequences are SEHNR and FQNEAQ (reference sequence). CDR3 nucleotide sequence: TGTGCCAGTACTAGGACAGGCATTTCGCCCCAGCATTTT. Translated, it gives CASTRTGISPQHF.

The rearrangement joins TRBV6-1 to TRBJ2-2; D is unclear. The ends were cut back, 4 bases at V and 9 bases at J, with 3 bases in the middle. The CDR3 is made up of 10 amino acids. Germline CDR1 and CDR2: MNHNS and SASEGT. CDR3 coding DNA: TGTGCCAGCAGTGCGAGGGAGCTGTTTTTT. Translated: CASSARELFF.

This clonotype was recorded at least ten times. The chain is built from TRBV12-3 or TRBV12-4 and TRBJ2-3; maybe TRBD2 (5 bases). The CDR3 contains 14 residues. V dropped 6 bases and J dropped 3 bases, with 13 bases sitting between them. Here the CDR3 reads CASSLRSGTDTQYF. CDR3 DNA: TGTGCCAGCAGCTTACGGTCGGGGACAGATACGCAGTATTTT.

V is TRBV7-7 and J is TRBJ2-1; 7 nucleotides align to TRBD1. CDR3 size: 15 residues. Looked up from germline, CDR1 is SSHAT and CDR2 is FNYEAQ (reference sequence). The junction had 8 bases not matched to a gene; V was cut back by 0 bases and J by 9 bases. The DNA for the CDR3 is TGTGCCAGCAGCTTAGCCCCGACAGGGTTCGGTGAGCAGTTCTTC. Protein sequence: CASSLAPTGFGEQFF. The complete variable domain, with remaining parts taken from reference TRBV7-7 and TRBJ2-1, reads GAGVSQSPRYKVTKRGQDVTLRCDPISSHATLYWYQQALGQGPEFLTYFNYEAQPDKSGLPSDRFSAERPEGSISTLTIQRTEQRDSAMYRCASSLAPTGFGEQFFGPGTRLTVL.

Here the CDR3 reads CATSDRKWEGYNEQFF. CDR3 coding DNA: TGTGCCACCAGTGATAGGAAGTGGGAGGGCTACAATGAGCAGTTCTTC. The chain joins TRBV24-1 to TRBJ2-1; 7 nucleotides match TRBD2. Germline V lookup: CDR1 KGHDR, CDR2 SFDVKD. Unmatched junction bases numbered 7, after V lost 3 bases and J lost 3 bases. This CDR3 is built from 16 residues.

This clonotype was detected a few times. The CDR3 here is CASTYVTSGRYNEQFF. The DNA of the CDR3 is TGCGCCAGCACCTACGTGACTAGCGGTCGTTACAATGAGCAGTTCTTC. J is TRBJ2-1 and V is TRBV5-1, with 9 bases lining up with TRBD2. CDR3 length equals 16 residues. Germline-derived CDR1 and CDR2 are SGHRS and YFSETQ. With V trimmed by 6 bases and J by 4 bases, 11 bases remained unmatched.

This clonotype was seen a handful of times. The genes are TRBV7-9 and TRBJ1-2; D not resolved. Germline values: CDR1 SEHNR, CDR2 FQNEAQ (reference sequence). This CDR3 region has 15 residues. V was pared by 0 bases and J by 1 base, with 9 bases between. CDR3 bases: TGTGCCAGCAGCTTAGCGGGAGAGGATAACTATGGCTACACCTTC. It translates to CASSLAGEDNYGYTF. Supplemented by reference TRBV7-9 and TRBJ1-2, the full variable domain reads DTGVSQNPRHKITKRGQNVTFRCDPISEHNRLYWYRQTLGQGPEFLTYFQNEAQLEKSRLLSDRFSAERPKGSFSTLEIQRTEQGDSAMYLCASSLAGEDNYGYTFGSGTRLTVV.

In its sample, this clonotype was seen many times. The chain uses TRBV10-2 and TRBJ2-7; TRBD1 matches at 9 bases. Looked up from germline, CDR1 is WSHSY and CDR2 is SAAADI. This CDR3 has 13 residues. J lost 1 base, V lost 6 bases, and 1 base had no gene match. The CDR3 is CASRTGGSYEQYF. The CDR3 DNA is TGCGCCAGCAGGACAGGGGGGTCCTACGAGCAGTACTTC.

The chain uses TRBV5-1 and TRBJ1-1, with D maybe TRBD1 (6 bases). The V gene lost 1 base and the J gene lost 1 base, with 11 bases spanning the gap. The CDR3 runs 15 residues. Per germline, CDR1 SGHRS and CDR2 YFSETQ. CDR3 protein: CASSLRGAQNTEAFF. The CDR3 DNA reads TGCGCCAGCAGCTTGCGGGGGGCCCAGAACACTGAAGCTTTCTTT.

In this sample, this clonotype turned up once. This sequence joins TRBV29-1 and TRBJ2-7; the D is unclear. CDR1 is SQVTM and CDR2 is ANQGSEA in the germline V gene. The CDR3 totals 11 residues. Trimming cost V 2 bases and J 5 bases, with 7 bases left between them. The CDR3 region has the DNA TGCAGCGTTGAAAGTGTCGACGAGCAGTACTTC. This encodes CSVESVDEQYF.

CDR3 loop: CASSYSHPWRTGELFF. The CDR3 DNA sequence: TGTGCCAGCAGTTACTCACATCCGTGGAGGACCGGGGAGCTGTTTTTT. V usage is TRBV6-2 or TRBV6-3 and J usage is TRBJ2-2, with D possibly being TRBD2 (5 bases). V gave up 0 bases and J gave up 5 bases, with 13 bases separating them. The CDR3 has 16 residues. Germline assignment: CDR1 MNHEY and CDR2 SVGEGT.

This clonotype was observed a handful of times. J is TRBJ2-7 and V is TRBV5-1; D may be TRBD2 (6 bases). Trimming stripped 0 bases from V and 2 bases from J, with 9 bases between. The V gene's germline CDR1 is SGHRS and CDR2 YFSETQ. CDR3 length: 14 residues. The CDR3 spells CASSLGDSAYEQYF. The CDR3 nucleotides read TGCGCCAGCAGCTTGGGGGACTCTGCCTACGAGCAGTACTTC.

This clonotype was seen more than once but under ten times. V usage is TRBV6-5 and J usage is TRBJ2-7; TRBD1 agrees at 8 bases. The germline V gene encodes CDR1 MNHEY and CDR2 SVGAGI. The CDR3 runs to 12 residues. Unmatched junction bases numbered 0, after V lost 2 bases and J lost 6 bases. The CDR3 spells CASSYTGGEQYF. For the CDR3, the DNA is TGTGCCAGCAGTTACACAGGGGGCGAGCAGTACTTC.

The J gene is TRBJ2-5, the V gene TRBV7-2; 10 bases agree with TRBD2. This CDR3 contains 15 residues. Losses at the gene ends were 2 bases for V and 7 bases for J; bases not matched to a gene: 7. Germline V gene sequence: CDR1 SGHTA, CDR2 FQGNSA. CDR3 nucleotide sequence: TGTGCCAGCAGCTTAAGTCCTAGCGGGAGCCCGACCCAGTACTTC. This sequence encodes CASSLSPSGSPTQYF.